The next 6 T cell receptor beta chains were all read from a single sample in a study of cytomegalovirus exposure and HLA in healthy donors. Researchers ran the PCR with 60 Vbeta and 13 Jbeta primers. The data were produced by immunoSEQ multiplex PCR, yet TCRdb's version contains in-frame clones alone and is incomplete. The top ten clones hold around 0.97% of a sample with 150,000 to 200,000 clones, over 75% of them seen once. The sample taken for sequencing was PBMCs. Source of these receptors: a woman between 50 and 59 years old in good health and CMV-seropositive.

The chain joins TRBV7-2 to TRBJ1-6; no reliable D call. The CDR3 contains 16 residues. The germline CDR1 and CDR2 sequences are SGHTA and FQGNSA. Trimming cost V 0 bases and J 6 bases, with 12 bases left between them. CDR3 residues: CASSLALATPNSPLHF. DNA of the CDR3: TGTGCCAGCAGCTTAGCGTTAGCGACCCCTAATTCACCCCTCCACTTT.

This rearrangement joins TRBV4-3 to TRBJ1-1; D possibly corresponds to TRBD1 (6 bases). The germline V and J ends were trimmed by 2 bases and 4 bases, with 11 bases remaining between them. The CDR3 loop spans 14 amino acids. The germline CDR1 and CDR2 sequences are LGHNA and YSLEER. CDR3 loop: CASSQQTGLTEAFF. The CDR3, as DNA: TGCGCCAGCAGCCAACAAACAGGGCTCACTGAAGCTTTCTTT.

V and J are TRBV10-3 and TRBJ2-3; 7 bases fit TRBD2. This CDR3 region has 15 residues. CDR1 is ENHRY, CDR2 SYGVKD, per germline. V was pared by 3 bases and J by 3 bases, with 6 bases of the junction left unmatched. CDR3 residues: CAISDAGVGTDTQYF. In DNA, the CDR3 is TGTGCCATCAGTGACGCGGGAGTAGGAACAGATACGCAGTATTTT.

This clone was seen only a few times. The rearrangement links TRBV6-5 to TRBJ1-1; 8 bases align to TRBD1. CDR1 is MNHEY and CDR2 is SVGAGI in the germline V gene. The CDR3 spans 14 residues. V shed 5 bases and J 4 bases; nucleotides not matched to a gene: 6. The CDR3 nucleotides are TGTGCCAGCAGTCTGGGGACAGGATCCACTGAAGCTTTCTTT. Its translation: CASSLGTGSTEAFF.

V and J are TRBV28 and TRBJ2-2; 8 bases line up with TRBD2. The CDR3 spans 17 residues. The germline V gene has CDR1 MDHEN and CDR2 SYDVKM. With 3 bases clipped from V and 11 bases from J, the junction kept 17 bases outside the gene matches. In DNA form, the CDR3 reads TGTGCCAGCAGTTTCAGAGCGGGGGCCGGCCGTCTTGCAGAGCTGTTTTTT. Amino acids: CASSFRAGAGRLAELFF.

The chain employs TRBV28 and TRBJ2-7; possibly TRBD1 for D (5 bases). Trimming shortened V by 3 bases and J by 3 bases, and 9 bases separated the two germline ends. Germline V gene lookup returns CDR1 MDHEN and CDR2 SYDVKM. The CDR3 is made up of 13 amino acids. CDR3: CASSFNRYYEQYF. CDR3 in DNA: TGTGCCAGCAGTTTTAACAGGTACTACGAGCAGTACTTC.